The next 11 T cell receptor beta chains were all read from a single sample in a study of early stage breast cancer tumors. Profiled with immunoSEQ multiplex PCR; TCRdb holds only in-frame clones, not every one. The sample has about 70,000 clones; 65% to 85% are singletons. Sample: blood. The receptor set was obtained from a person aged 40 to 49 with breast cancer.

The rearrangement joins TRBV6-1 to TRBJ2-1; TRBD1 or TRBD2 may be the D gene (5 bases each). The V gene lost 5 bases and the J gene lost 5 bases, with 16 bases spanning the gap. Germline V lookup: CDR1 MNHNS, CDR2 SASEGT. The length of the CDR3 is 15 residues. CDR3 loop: CASSWGMESNNEQFF. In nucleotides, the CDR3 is TGTGCCAGCAGTTGGGGGATGGAGAGCAACAATGAGCAGTTCTTC.

This chain's CDR3 is CASSPPVLRVDEQFF. Written as DNA, the CDR3 is TGTGCCAGCAGCCCCCCTGTACTACGTGTCGATGAGCAGTTCTTC. This sequence joins TRBV7-9 and TRBJ2-1; no clear D gene. The CDR3 runs 15 residues. CDR1 is SEHNR, CDR2 FQNEAQ, per germline (reference sequence). With 5 bases removed from V and 8 bases from J, the gap between germline ends came to 19 bases. Variable domain in full (rest from reference TRBV7-9 and TRBJ2-1): DTGVSQNPRHKITKRGQNVTFRCDPISEHNRLYWYRQTLGQGPEFLTYFQNEAQLEKSRLLSDRFSAERPKGSFSTLEIQRTEQGDSAMYLCASSPPVLRVDEQFFGPGTRLTVL.

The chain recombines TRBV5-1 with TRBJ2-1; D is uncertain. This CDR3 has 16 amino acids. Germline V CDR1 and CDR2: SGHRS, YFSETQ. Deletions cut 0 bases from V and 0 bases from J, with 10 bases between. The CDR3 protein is CASSLAPGSSYNEQFF. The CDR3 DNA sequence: TGCGCCAGCAGCTTGGCCCCCGGTAGCTCCTACAATGAGCAGTTCTTC.

The CDR3 bases are TGCGCCAGCAGCCAAGGGGGAGCGGGGGCCAATCAGCCCCAGCATTTT. Amino acids: CASSQGGAGANQPQHF. The V call is TRBV4-1, the J call TRBJ1-5; D is possibly TRBD1 (6 bases). V was cut by 1 base and J by 3 bases, with 13 bases left in between. The CDR3 has 16 amino acids. Germline V gives CDR1 MGHRA, CDR2 YSYEKL.

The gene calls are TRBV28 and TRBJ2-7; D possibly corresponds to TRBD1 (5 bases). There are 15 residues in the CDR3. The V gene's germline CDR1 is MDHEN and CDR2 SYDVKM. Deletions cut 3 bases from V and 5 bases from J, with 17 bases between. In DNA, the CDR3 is TGTGCCAGCAGTTTTCACTATGACAGCTTTGACGAGCAGTACTTC. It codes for CASSFHYDSFDEQYF.

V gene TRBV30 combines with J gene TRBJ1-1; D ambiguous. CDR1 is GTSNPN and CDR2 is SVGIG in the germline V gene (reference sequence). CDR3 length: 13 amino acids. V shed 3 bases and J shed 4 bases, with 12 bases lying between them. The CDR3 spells CAWSEQHSTEAFF. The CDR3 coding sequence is TGTGCCTGGAGCGAACAGCACAGCACTGAAGCTTTCTTT. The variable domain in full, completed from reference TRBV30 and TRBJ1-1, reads SQTIHQWPATLVQPVGSPLSLECTVEGTSNPNLYWYRQAAGRGLQLLFYSVGIGQISSEVPQNLSASRPQDRQFILSSKKLLLSDSGFYLCAWSEQHSTEAFFGQGTRLTVV.

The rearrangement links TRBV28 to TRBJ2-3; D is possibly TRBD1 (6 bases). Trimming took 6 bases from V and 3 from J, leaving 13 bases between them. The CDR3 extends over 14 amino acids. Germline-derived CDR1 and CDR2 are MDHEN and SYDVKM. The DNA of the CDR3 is TGTGCCAGCAGACACCTTAGGGGGACAGATACGCAGTATTTT. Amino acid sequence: CASRHLRGTDTQYF.

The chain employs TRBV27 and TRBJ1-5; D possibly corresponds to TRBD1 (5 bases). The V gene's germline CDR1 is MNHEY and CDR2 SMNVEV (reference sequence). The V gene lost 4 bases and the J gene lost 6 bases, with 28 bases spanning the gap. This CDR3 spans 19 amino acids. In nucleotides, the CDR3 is TGTGCCAGCAGTTCCCTGGGATGGTCGGGGCCGGCGGAGTTTCAGCCCCAGCATTTT. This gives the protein CASSSLGWSGPAEFQPQHF.

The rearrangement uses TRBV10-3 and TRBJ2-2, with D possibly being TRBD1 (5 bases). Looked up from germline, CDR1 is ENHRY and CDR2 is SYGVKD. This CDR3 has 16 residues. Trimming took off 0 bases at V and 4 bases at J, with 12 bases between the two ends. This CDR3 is CAISESSRGITGELFF. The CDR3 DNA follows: TGTGCCATCAGTGAGTCGAGTAGGGGAATCACCGGGGAGCTGTTTTTT.

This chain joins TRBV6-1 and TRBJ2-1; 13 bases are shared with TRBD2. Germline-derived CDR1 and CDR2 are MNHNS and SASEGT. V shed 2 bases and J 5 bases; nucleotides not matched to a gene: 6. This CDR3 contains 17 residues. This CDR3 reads CASSESWTSGSHNEQFF. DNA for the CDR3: TGTGCCAGCAGTGAATCATGGACTAGCGGGAGCCACAATGAGCAGTTCTTC.

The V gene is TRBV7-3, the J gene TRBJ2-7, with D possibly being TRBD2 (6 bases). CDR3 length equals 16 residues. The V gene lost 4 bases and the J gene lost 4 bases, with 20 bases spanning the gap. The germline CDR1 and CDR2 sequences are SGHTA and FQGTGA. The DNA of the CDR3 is TGTGCCAGCAGCTCTGGTTTTCGGAGGGCCTCGTACGAGCAGTACTTC. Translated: CASSSGFRRASYEQYF. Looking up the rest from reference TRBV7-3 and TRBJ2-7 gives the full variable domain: GAGVSQTPSNKVTEKGKYVELRCDPISGHTALYWYRQSLGQGPEFLIYFQGTGAADDSGLPNDRFFAVRPEGSVSTLKIQRTERGDSAVYLCASSSGFRRASYEQYFGPGTRLTVT.